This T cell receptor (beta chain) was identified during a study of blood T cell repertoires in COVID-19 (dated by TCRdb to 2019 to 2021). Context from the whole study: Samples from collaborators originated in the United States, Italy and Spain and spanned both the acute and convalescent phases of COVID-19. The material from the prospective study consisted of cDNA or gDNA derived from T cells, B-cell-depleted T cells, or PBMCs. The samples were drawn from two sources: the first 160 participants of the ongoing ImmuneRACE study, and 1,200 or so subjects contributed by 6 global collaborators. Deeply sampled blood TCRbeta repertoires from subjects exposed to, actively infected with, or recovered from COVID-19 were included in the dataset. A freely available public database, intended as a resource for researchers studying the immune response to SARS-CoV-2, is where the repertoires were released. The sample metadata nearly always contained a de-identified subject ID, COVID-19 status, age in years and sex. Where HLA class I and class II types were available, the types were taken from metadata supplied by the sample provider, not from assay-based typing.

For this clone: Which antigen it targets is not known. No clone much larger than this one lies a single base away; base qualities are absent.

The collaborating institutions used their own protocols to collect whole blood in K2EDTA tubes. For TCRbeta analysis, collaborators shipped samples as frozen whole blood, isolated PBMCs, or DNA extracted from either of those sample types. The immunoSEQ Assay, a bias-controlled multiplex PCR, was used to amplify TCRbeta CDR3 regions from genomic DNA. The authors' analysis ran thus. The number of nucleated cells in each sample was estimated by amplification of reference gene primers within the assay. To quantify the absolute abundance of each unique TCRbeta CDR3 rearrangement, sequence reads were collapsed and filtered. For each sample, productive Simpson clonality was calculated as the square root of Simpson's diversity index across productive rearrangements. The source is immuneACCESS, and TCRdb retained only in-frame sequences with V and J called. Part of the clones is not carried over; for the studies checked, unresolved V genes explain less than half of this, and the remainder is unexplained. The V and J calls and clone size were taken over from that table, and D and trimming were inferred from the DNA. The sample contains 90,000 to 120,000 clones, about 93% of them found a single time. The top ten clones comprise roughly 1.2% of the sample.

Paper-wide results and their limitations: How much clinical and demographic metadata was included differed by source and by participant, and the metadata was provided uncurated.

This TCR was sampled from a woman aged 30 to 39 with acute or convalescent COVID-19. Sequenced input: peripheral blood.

The CDR3 reads CAISGGVSYEQYF. The nucleotides read TGTGCCATCAGTGGGGGGGTATCCTACGAGCAGTACTTC. The rearranged chain carries TRBV10-3 and TRBJ2-7; TRBD2 is perhaps the D gene, given 6 matching bases. From the cysteine through the phenylalanine, the CDR3 covers 13 amino acids. Only the CDR3 DNA stays, 39 bases, in frame from base 1. Based on the germline V gene, the CDR1 and CDR2 sequences are ENHRY and SYGVKD. The trim is 4 bases for V and 1 base for J, with a gap of 8 bases between the germline ends.